This T cell receptor (beta chain) was sequenced for a study of T cell clusters in autoimmune cytopenias. TRB was amplified by touch-down multiplex PCR, primer pools A and B combined. TCRdb reprocessed the multiplex PCR reads and stores each CDR3 protein as one record, lacking DNA. This sample contains about 4,100 distinct CDR3 sequences. CDR3 length: 14 residues. CDR1 LNHDA and CDR2 SQIVND come from the germline V gene (reference sequence). Tens of thousands of genome equivalents of blood DNA were amplified for TRB. This clonotype ranks as medium-sized (0.01 to 0.1%) in terms of frequency. These same data were also listed under a study on T cell repertoires in aging, cancer and after chemotherapy.

V is TRBV19 and J is TRBJ2-7; TCRdb designates TRBD1, a call that cannot be tested without DNA. The sample comprised peripheral blood. This TCR came from a human donor in good health. This CDR3 is CASSIGLGTDEQYF.